This T cell receptor (beta chain) is drawn from a study of PD-L1 blockade in urothelial cancer. Study in general: Of prior chemotherapy regimens, patients had received between 0 and 3. T cell content in blood samples showed a median of about 140,000.

Sample time point: peripheral blood 6 weeks after treatment start. Per patient, between 1 and 8 samples were collected at pretreatment and on-treatment time points. Only in-frame clones appear in the TCRdb table, and some are missing; sequencing was by immunoSEQ multiplex PCR. The table lists about 43,000 clones, around four fifths of them singletons. The TCR originated in a man between 60 and 75 years old with urothelial cancer. This specimen consisted of PBMCs, obtained around atezolizumab (anti-PD-L1) treatment.

CDR3 in DNA: TGCGCCAGCAGTGAAAAGCCCCCCCGGGACAGGGCTTATGGCTACACCTTC. Translating it yields CASSEKPPRDRAYGYTF. V gene TRBV23-1 combines with J gene TRBJ1-2; 9 bases line up with TRBD1. TRBV23-1 has ORF status, its function being uncertain. J was trimmed by 5 bases and V by 5 bases; bases with no gene match: 15. The CDR3 loop spans 17 amino acids.